This is a list of T cell receptor beta chains from one sample in a study of T cells in Graves' hyperthyroidism and ophthalmopathy. In TCRdb, the multiplex PCR reads were re-called with MiXCR into one record per CDR3 protein. Of about 590,000 distinct CDR3 sequences listed, approximately 15% are singletons. The specimen sequenced was blood. The receptors were gathered from a young woman with Graves' ophthalmopathy. The conserved cysteine and the conserved F or W are not part of the CDR3 here. The order of the fields is CDR3 protein, V gene.

CDR3aa: ASSLDSGLETQY
v_gene: TRBV7-9

CDR3aa: ASSLGADGSSGNTIY
v_gene: TRBV5-6

CDR3aa: ASSMRTGEGAETQY
v_gene: TRBV9

CDR3aa: ASSYLGLAGLTDTQY
v_gene: TRBV6-2/TRBV6-3

CDR3aa: ASSYGTSGRNAYEQF
v_gene: TRBV28

CDR3aa: ASSLGAVNYGYT
v_gene: TRBV12-3/TRBV12-4

CDR3aa: ASTPVGLGYEQY
v_gene: TRBV6-1

CDR3aa: ASSYGWRQAYGYT
v_gene: TRBV28

CDR3aa: AWREGGIPYEQY
v_gene: TRBV30

CDR3aa: ATSDPGLAPFTGELF
v_gene: TRBV24-1

CDR3aa: ASSSRQGIAKNIQY
v_gene: TRBV5-1

CDR3aa: ASSLPDRVFSYEQY
v_gene: TRBV5-1

CDR3aa: AISDLQGGGYT
v_gene: TRBV10-3

CDR3aa: ASSYRDKNTEAF
v_gene: TRBV6-2/TRBV6-3

CDR3aa: ASSYGQANEQF
v_gene: TRBV7-6

CDR3aa: ASSQHGLAGPTGELF
v_gene: TRBV4-1

CDR3aa: ASSLTVDSSTDTQY
v_gene: TRBV7-3

CDR3aa: ASSLVGGEQF
v_gene: TRBV18

CDR3aa: ASSFSTGHGETQY
v_gene: TRBV7-9

CDR3aa: ATSDQGQGSYNEQF
v_gene: TRBV24-1

CDR3aa: ASSLGLAGERPYEQY
v_gene: TRBV5-1

CDR3aa: ASSQDRGGYNEQF
v_gene: TRBV4-3

CDR3aa: SVRPGGAYGYT
v_gene: TRBV29-1

CDR3aa: ARKWPSLGTQY
v_gene: TRBV6-1

CDR3aa: ASSQGQGAGNTIY
v_gene: TRBV4-2

CDR3aa: ASSRSSDSYEQY
v_gene: TRBV7-9

CDR3aa: SAGRAGGSTDTQY
v_gene: TRBV20-1

CDR3aa: ASSRGAAGNTIY
v_gene: TRBV28

CDR3aa: ATSSRGDEQY
v_gene: TRBV24-1

CDR3aa: ASIPGTGGLGLGFDEQF
v_gene: TRBV7-2

CDR3aa: ASRSEQGAGDEKLF
v_gene: TRBV12-3/TRBV12-4

CDR3aa: ASTAGANVLT
v_gene: TRBV2

CDR3aa: ASSLAGQGGGEKLF
v_gene: TRBV5-1

CDR3aa: SVEDLNSPNEKLF
v_gene: TRBV29-1

CDR3aa: ASSLDPPQTDTQY
v_gene: TRBV5-1

CDR3aa: ASSISPGLARNEQF
v_gene: TRBV19

CDR3aa: ASSPRDGLYEQY
v_gene: TRBV2

CDR3aa: ASSPGAGSIQY
v_gene: TRBV7-2

CDR3aa: ATSPSGSLNEQF
v_gene: TRBV24-1

CDR3aa: ASSLSLTSGSPRLTDTQY
v_gene: TRBV7-2

CDR3aa: ASSLFPNSGRVPSYEQY
v_gene: TRBV27

CDR3aa: SVKSQGPYEQY
v_gene: TRBV29-1

CDR3aa: ASSPSTGGSYNEQF
v_gene: TRBV18

CDR3aa: ASSVNYRDHSGTGELF
v_gene: TRBV19

CDR3aa: ASSFLVEAF
v_gene: TRBV12-3/TRBV12-4